One and the same sample provided the 10 T cell receptor beta chains below, sequenced in a study of T cells after yellow fever vaccination. TCRdb re-called the 5' RACE reads through MiXCR, storing one row per CDR3 protein. Here the sample spans hundreds of thousands of distinct CDR3 sequences, 13% being singletons. The sequenced sample was PBMCs, obtained on the day of the yellow fever booster vaccination. These receptors originate from a man aged 30-40 years who received the YFV17D yellow fever vaccine.

This clonotype appeared many times. The chain carries TRBV5-4 and TRBJ2-1, with a weak D call TRBD2 (6 bases). The CDR3 has 16 residues. Trimming stripped 0 bases from V and 4 bases from J, with 14 bases between. The germline gives CDR1 SGHNT, CDR2 YYREEE (reference sequence). CDR3 region: CASSLGVVAVYNEQFF. DNA for the CDR3: TGTGCCAGCAGCTTGGGTGTGGTAGCGGTTTACAATGAGCAGTTCTTC.

V is TRBV20-1 and J is TRBJ2-1, with D maybe TRBD2 (5 bases). V was cut by 0 bases and J by 1 base, with 13 bases left in between. Germline V gene sequence: CDR1 DFQATT, CDR2 SNEGSKA (reference sequence). The CDR3 spans 16 residues. This chain's CDR3 is CSARDSGRGSYNEQFF. The CDR3 bases are TGCAGTGCTAGAGATAGTGGGAGAGGATCCTACAATGAGCAGTTCTTC.

A few counts support this clonotype. The chain joins TRBV7-2 to TRBJ2-7; D gene unclear. V gave up 5 bases and J gave up 0 bases, with 14 bases separating them. Germline CDR1 SGHTA, CDR2 FQGNSA. This CDR3 is 15 amino acids long. The CDR3 reads CASSPMTFSSYEQYF. The CDR3 coding sequence is TGTGCCAGCAGCCCTATGACTTTTAGCTCCTACGAGCAGTACTTC.

The chain is built from TRBV27 and TRBJ2-7, with TRBD2 identical over 8 bases. The CDR3 consists of 14 residues. The V and J ends lost 8 bases and 2 bases, in that order; junction bases with no gene match: 8. CDR1 MNHEY and CDR2 SMNVEV come from the germline V gene (reference sequence). CDR3 DNA sequence: TGTGCCAGCCGTAGTCTAGCGGGCCCCTACGAGCAGTACTTC. Residues: CASRSLAGPYEQYF.

This chain joins TRBV6-2 or TRBV6-3 and TRBJ1-2; tentatively, D is TRBD1 (5 bases). Germline CDR1 reads MNHEY; CDR2 reads SVGEGT. Between the trimmed V and J ends, which lost 2 bases and 4 bases, there was a span of 8 bases. The length of the CDR3 is 13 residues. The CDR3 DNA reads as TGTGCCAGCAGTTACCAGGGCGGCTATGGCTACACCTTC. Translated: CASSYQGGYGYTF.

The chain combines TRBV18 with TRBJ2-2, with 7 bases aligning to TRBD2. The CDR3 has 17 amino acids. The V and J ends lost 1 base and 6 bases, in that order; junction bases with no gene match: 11. Germline V gene data show CDR1 as KGHSH and CDR2 as LQKENI. The CDR3 loop reads CASSPHPAGTLAGELFF. The CDR3 DNA is TGTGCCAGCTCACCACACCCAGCGGGAACCCTCGCCGGGGAGCTGTTTTTT.

This clonotype was seen a handful of times. The chain combines TRBV7-9 with TRBJ2-2; D remains ambiguous. The germline V gene encodes CDR1 SEHNR and CDR2 FQNEAQ (reference sequence). This CDR3 spans 13 amino acids. Trimming took 5 bases from V and 6 from J, leaving 10 bases between them. CDR3 region: CASSPPAAGELFF. DNA for the CDR3: TGTGCCAGCAGCCCCCCCGCCGCCGGGGAGCTGTTTTTT.

This clonotype turned up a few times. The chain joins TRBV15 to TRBJ2-7, with D tentatively TRBD2 (5 bases). The CDR3 extends over 11 amino acids. V lost 3 bases and J lost 8, with 8 bases in between. The germline V gene encodes CDR1 LNHNV and CDR2 YYDKDF (reference sequence). The chain's CDR3 is CATSRGEQQYF. Written as DNA, the CDR3 is TGTGCCACCAGCAGGGGAGAACAGCAGTACTTC.

The chain is built from TRBV24-1 and TRBJ2-3; 7 positions agree with TRBD1. The CDR3 loop spans 15 amino acids. V was pared by 4 bases and J by 5 bases, with 8 bases of the junction left unmatched. Germline CDR1 reads KGHDR; CDR2 reads SFDVKD. For the CDR3, the DNA is TGTGCCACCAGTGACCCAGACAGGGTGGAAGATACGCAGTATTTT. This gives the protein CATSDPDRVEDTQYF.

The chain links TRBV15 to TRBJ2-7; a possible D gene is TRBD1 (6 bases). Trimming removed 0 bases at V and 5 bases at J, with 11 bases between. CDR1 LNHNV and CDR2 YYDKDF come from the germline V gene (reference sequence). This CDR3 is built from 14 residues. The CDR3 loop reads CATSREGTRNEQYF. The CDR3 DNA sequence: TGTGCCACCAGCAGAGAAGGGACACGTAACGAGCAGTACTTC.